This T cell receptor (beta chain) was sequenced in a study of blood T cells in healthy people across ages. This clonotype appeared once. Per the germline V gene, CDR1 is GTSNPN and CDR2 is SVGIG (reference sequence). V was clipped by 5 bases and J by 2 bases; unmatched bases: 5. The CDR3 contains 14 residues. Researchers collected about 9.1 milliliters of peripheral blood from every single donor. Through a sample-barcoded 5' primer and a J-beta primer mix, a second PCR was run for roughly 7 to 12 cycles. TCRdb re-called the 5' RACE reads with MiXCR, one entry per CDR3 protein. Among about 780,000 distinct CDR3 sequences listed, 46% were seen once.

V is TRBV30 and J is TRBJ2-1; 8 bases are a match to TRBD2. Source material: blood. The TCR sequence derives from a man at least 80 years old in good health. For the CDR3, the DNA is TGTGCCTGGGGGGGACTAGTTGCCTACAATGAGCAGTTCTTC. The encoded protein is CAWGGLVAYNEQFF.